The source of this T cell receptor (beta chain) is a study of PD-1 blockade in classical Hodgkin lymphoma. The method was immunoSEQ multiplex PCR; TCRdb's version includes in-frame clones alone and lacks a portion of them. This table has 27,000 or so clones, about two thirds appearing once. Of note for this clone: What it binds is not known.

Study-wide points: The CD4+ diversity rise by C4D1 was clearest in complete responders. At baseline, newly diagnosed patients reportedly showed less TCR diversity than healthy donors.

CDR3 length equals 16 residues. The V gene's germline CDR1 is MDHEN and CDR2 SYDVKM. V shed 5 bases and J shed 3 bases, with 17 bases lying between them. Sample time point: cycle 4 day 1 (C4D1), after 5 to 7 weeks of nivolumab. The patients all showed relapse after autologous stem cell transplantation, while their brentuximab vedotin exposure varied. The TCR comes from a human donor with classical Hodgkin lymphoma. The chain has TRBV28 and TRBJ1-5; D gene ambiguous. The source was peripheral blood mononuclear cells (PBMCs), collected before the fourth cycle of nivolumab. CDR3 in amino acids: CASSPQVGPSNQPQHF. The DNA for the CDR3 is TGTGCCAGCAGTCCTCAGGTCGGGCCTTCCAATCAGCCCCAGCATTTT.